These 8 T cell receptor beta chains came from one sample sequenced in a study of cytomegalovirus exposure and HLA in healthy donors (dated by TCRdb to about 2017). The method was the immunoSEQ multiplex PCR assay. A mixture of 60 forward primers for TCR Vbeta segments and 13 reverse primers for TCR Jbeta segments was used in the multiplex PCR. Held by TCRdb, this immuneACCESS table contains in-frame sequences only and omits some clones. Under half of the omission traces to an unresolved V gene where checked; the cause of the rest is unknown. This sample comprises about 110,000 clones, more than 65% of them detected only once. Less than 7.5% of the sample belongs to the ten largest clones. Sequencing was carried out using PBMCs. The receptors here all came from a man aged 30-40 years in good health and CMV-seropositive.

The chain's CDR3 is CAWTTGHLTEAFF. CDR3 sequence (DNA): TGTGCCTGGACGACAGGTCACCTCACTGAAGCTTTCTTT. The chain is built from TRBV30 and TRBJ1-1, with D tentatively TRBD1 (6 bases). Trimming cost V 4 bases and J 4 bases, with 13 bases left between them. From germline, CDR1 is GTSNPN and CDR2 SVGIG (reference sequence). The CDR3 covers 13 residues.

Regarding this clone: At one boundary the junction diverges from the germline segment, which might be a read error. This sequence joins TRBV7-9 and TRBJ2-7, with D possibly being TRBD1 (5 bases). The CDR3 has 12 amino acids. Looked up from germline, CDR1 is SEHNR and CDR2 is FQNEAQ (reference sequence). The CDR3 DNA follows: TGTTCCAGCAGCCTTCAGACAGACGAGCAGTACTTC. Protein product: CSSSLQTDEQYF.

The chain joins TRBV10-3 to TRBJ1-2, with 7 bases identical to TRBD1. Losses at the gene ends were 6 bases for V and 7 bases for J; bases not matched to a gene: 17. The CDR3 sequence is 16 residues long. CDR1 and CDR2 from the germline V gene are ENHRY and SYGVKD. DNA for the CDR3: TGTGCCATCAGGCCGAAACAGGGGTTGAACGTTGTTGGCTACACCTTC. This translates into CAIRPKQGLNVVGYTF.

The V gene is TRBV9, the J gene TRBJ1-2; 7 positions match TRBD1. Germline CDR1 and CDR2: SGDLS and YYNGEE. This CDR3 is built from 13 residues. V was clipped by 4 bases and J by 5 bases; unmatched bases: 5. The DNA of the CDR3 is TGTGCCAGCAGCCCCCGGGACAGTTATGGCTACACCTTC. Its protein is CASSPRDSYGYTF. The full variable domain, completed using reference TRBV9 and TRBJ1-2, is DSGVTQTPKHLITATGQRVTLRCSPRSGDLSVYWYQQSLDQGLQFLIQYYNGEERAKGNILERFSAQQFPDLHSELNLSSLELGDSALYFCASSPRDSYGYTFGSGTRLTVV.

This clone was counted a few times. The genes are TRBV6-6 and TRBJ1-1; 8 positions agree with TRBD1. The germline V gene encodes CDR1 MNHNY and CDR2 SVGAGI (reference sequence). The CDR3 loop spans 15 amino acids. With 2 bases clipped from V and 5 bases from J, the junction kept 7 bases outside the gene matches. The CDR3: CASSYMTGEKTEAFF. Written as DNA, the CDR3 is TGTGCCAGCAGTTACATGACAGGGGAAAAGACTGAAGCTTTCTTT.

Regarding this clone: Since a much larger clone is just one base distant, this may be a read error. The chain couples TRBV6-5 to TRBJ1-2; the D is unclear. The V end was cut by 5 bases, the J end by 8 bases, with 12 bases between. The V gene's germline CDR1 is MNHEY and CDR2 SVGAGI. The CDR3 runs to 12 residues. CDR3 sequence reads: CASSPGEGGYTF. CDR3 bases: TGTGCCAGCAGTCCCGGGGAGGGAGGCTACACCTTC.

This sequence joins TRBV19 and TRBJ2-1; 8 bases line up with TRBD2. This CDR3 region has 14 residues. V gave up 6 bases and J gave up 9 bases; unmatched junction bases: 10. The germline V gene encodes CDR1 LNHDA and CDR2 SQIVND (reference sequence). CDR3 in amino acids: CASSSSGVGGEQFF. CDR3 DNA: TGTGCCAGTAGCAGTAGCGGGGTCGGTGGTGAGCAGTTCTTC.

This chain links TRBV19 with TRBJ2-1; 15 bases are shared with TRBD2. This CDR3 spans 17 amino acids. The germline V gene has CDR1 LNHDA and CDR2 SQIVND (reference sequence). Unmatched junction bases numbered 10, after V lost 3 bases and J lost 10 bases. The CDR3 sequence is CASSMGTSGGTSREQFF. In nucleotides, the CDR3 is TGTGCCAGTAGTATGGGGACTAGCGGGGGGACCTCTAGGGAGCAGTTCTTC.